These 20 T cell receptor beta chains originate from one sample sequenced in a study of blood T cell repertoires in COVID-19. Clones were sequenced by immunoSEQ multiplex PCR, and TCRdb holds only the in-frame ones, with some missing. The data contain more than 250,000 clones, around four fifths of them singletons. The sample comprised peripheral blood. The receptors were sampled from a man aged 60 to 75 who had recovered from COVID-19.

This clone occurred many times. This chain connects TRBV10-3 to TRBJ1-2; TRBD1 agrees at 9 bases. The CDR3 is 12 amino acids. V dropped 6 bases and J dropped 7; count of bases not matched to a gene: 3. The germline CDR1 and CDR2 sequences are ENHRY and SYGVKD. CDR3 amino acids: CAIRRTGVGYTF. The CDR3 bases are TGTGCCATCAGAAGGACAGGGGTTGGCTACACCTTC.

The chain uses TRBV18 and TRBJ2-3; D is possibly TRBD1 (6 bases). Germline CDR1 reads KGHSH; CDR2 reads LQKENI. V was pared by 2 bases and J by 2 bases, with 11 bases between. CDR3 size: 15 residues. The CDR3: CASSPKQGNTDTQYF. CDR3 coding DNA: TGTGCCAGCTCACCAAAACAGGGTAACACAGATACGCAGTATTTT.

The V and J genes are TRBV6-1 and TRBJ2-5, with D maybe TRBD2 (6 bases). CDR3 length equals 15 residues. CDR1 MNHNS and CDR2 SASEGT come from the germline V gene. Deletions cut 3 bases from V and 2 bases from J, with 13 bases between. The CDR3 DNA is TGTGCCAGCAGTGAGGCGGGGAACCCTCAAGAGACCCAGTACTTC. This encodes CASSEAGNPQETQYF.

V and J are TRBV5-1 and TRBJ2-3; 7 bases agree with TRBD1. The J segment lost 9 bases and the V segment lost 4 bases, leaving 2 bases of the junction unmatched. Germline assignment: CDR1 SGHRS and CDR2 YFSETQ. The CDR3 length is 11 residues. The CDR3 DNA sequence: TGCGCCAGCAGCATACAGGGGACGCAGTATTTT. Its protein is CASSIQGTQYF.

Here the CDR3 reads CASSPNRGSYGYTF. The CDR3 bases are TGTGCCAGCAGCCCTAACAGGGGGTCCTATGGCTACACCTTC. The chain carries TRBV3-1 (or the pseudogene TRBV3-2) and TRBJ1-2; 8 nucleotides match TRBD1. V was pared by 4 bases and J by 4 bases, with 5 bases of the junction left unmatched. Germline V gives CDR1 LGHDT, CDR2 YNNKEL (reference sequence). CDR3 length: 14 residues.

V gene TRBV6-1 combines with J gene TRBJ2-3; 9 bases map to TRBD2. Germline V CDR1 and CDR2: MNHNS, SASEGT. The CDR3 runs 16 residues. The V and J ends lost 0 bases and 8 bases, in that order; junction bases with no gene match: 9. CDR3 DNA: TGTGCCAGCAGTGAAGCAACGGCGGGAGGGCAGGTTACGCAGTATTTT. Its translation is CASSEATAGGQVTQYF.

The rearrangement links TRBV6-6 to TRBJ2-5; TRBD1 agrees at 7 bases. The CDR3 runs to 14 residues. Unmatched junction bases numbered 6, after V lost 7 bases and J lost 1 base. CDR1 and CDR2 from the germline V gene are MNHNY and SVGAGI (reference sequence). CDR3 region: CASKDRVSQETQYF. The DNA of the CDR3 is TGTGCCAGCAAAGACAGGGTGTCCCAAGAGACCCAGTACTTC.

This clone is a singleton in its sample. J is TRBJ1-1 and V is TRBV5-6, with a possible D match to TRBD1 (6 bases). CDR1 is SGHDT, CDR2 YYEEEE, per germline. CDR3 size: 12 residues. Trimming took 5 bases from V and 4 from J, leaving 9 bases between them. As DNA, the CDR3 is TGTGCCAGCAGTCAACAGGGCACTGAAGCTTTCTTT. Its protein is CASSQQGTEAFF.

This clone was picked up one time. The chain is built from TRBV10-3 and TRBJ1-6; 7 nucleotides agree with TRBD1. V was pared by 6 bases and J by 9 bases, with 5 bases of the junction left unmatched. The CDR3 runs to 13 residues. Germline CDR1 and CDR2: ENHRY and SYGVKD. The CDR3 here is CAIRGQETSPLHF. As DNA, the CDR3 is TGTGCCATCAGAGGACAGGAGACTTCACCCCTCCACTTT.

J is TRBJ2-3 and V is TRBV5-8, with TRBD2 matching 8 bases. V lost 3 bases to trimming and J lost 2 bases; unmatched junction nucleotides: 8. The germline V gene encodes CDR1 SGHTS and CDR2 YDEGEE. The CDR3 has 16 residues. CDR3 coding DNA: TGTGCCAGCAGCTACGGGAGGGTAGGGTACACAGATACGCAGTATTTT. Translation gives CASSYGRVGYTDTQYF.

This chain's CDR3 is CASSPTGVNTEAFF. The CDR3 DNA reads as TGTGCCAGCAGTCCCACAGGAGTGAACACTGAAGCTTTCTTT. The chain is built from TRBV2 and TRBJ1-1, with D maybe TRBD1 (5 bases). The CDR3 extends over 14 amino acids. V shed 5 bases and J shed 0 bases, with 10 bases lying between them. Germline V gives CDR1 SNHLY, CDR2 FYNNEI.

The rearrangement uses TRBV7-6 and TRBJ2-1, with TRBD2 identical over 14 bases. V trimming: 3 bases; J trimming: 6 bases; junction bases outside the gene matches: 7. The germline CDR1 and CDR2 sequences are SGHVS and FNYEAQ. This CDR3 comprises 17 residues. CDR3: CASSFEIGLAGGNEQFF. The CDR3 DNA reads as TGTGCCAGCAGCTTCGAGATTGGACTAGCGGGGGGCAATGAGCAGTTCTTC.

Worth noting for this clone: Other DNA variants within this sample encode the same CDR3. This chain links TRBV18 with TRBJ1-5; D gene uncertain. CDR1 is KGHSH and CDR2 is LQKENI in the germline V gene. CDR3 length: 13 amino acids. Trimming cost V 1 base and J 4 bases, with 5 bases left between them. DNA of the CDR3: TGTGCCAGCTCACCACTGGAGAATCAGCCCCAGCATTTT. This translates into CASSPLENQPQHF.

The chain joins TRBV7-9 to TRBJ2-7; 9 bases are a match to TRBD1. Germline lookup yields CDR1 SEHNR and CDR2 FQNEAQ (reference sequence). This CDR3 has 14 amino acids. Unmatched junction bases numbered 6, after V lost 5 bases and J lost 4 bases. The CDR3 sequence: CASSMGTGLYEQYF. In DNA form, the CDR3 reads TGTGCCAGCAGCATGGGGACAGGGCTTTACGAGCAGTACTTC.

The CDR3 protein is CASSLPGLAGTETQYF. DNA for the CDR3: TGTGCCAGCAGCTTACCTGGACTAGCGGGGACCGAGACCCAGTACTTC. This chain connects TRBV7-9 to TRBJ2-5; 12 bases match TRBD2. This CDR3 comprises 16 residues. V was clipped by 2 bases and J by 5 bases; unmatched bases: 6. Germline V gene data show CDR1 as SEHNR and CDR2 as FQNEAQ (reference sequence).

This sequence joins TRBV6-1 and TRBJ2-5; TRBD2 matches 13 bases. Germline V gene sequence: CDR1 MNHNS, CDR2 SASEGT. This CDR3 comprises 16 residues. J gave up 8 bases and V 4 bases, and 10 bases lay outside the gene matches. CDR3 region: CASSGTLGLAGSTQYF. The CDR3, as DNA: TGTGCCAGCAGTGGAACCTTGGGACTAGCGGGGAGTACCCAGTACTTC.

The chain links TRBV11-2 to TRBJ2-1; TRBD2 matches at 7 bases. V shed 3 bases, J shed 7 bases, and the junction held 9 bases outside the gene matches. The CDR3 loop spans 15 amino acids. Germline CDR1 reads SGHAT; CDR2 reads FQNNGV. The chain's CDR3 is CASSLGEGVWNEQFF. The CDR3 coding sequence is TGTGCCAGCAGCTTGGGGGAGGGCGTGTGGAATGAGCAGTTCTTC.

This chain links TRBV19 with TRBJ1-5; D might be TRBD1 (6 bases). The CDR3 length is 15 residues. Trimming took off 6 bases at V and 2 bases at J, with 14 bases between the two ends. CDR1 LNHDA and CDR2 SQIVND come from the germline V gene (reference sequence). DNA for the CDR3: TGTGCCAGTAGGCGCGACAGGATGGGCAATCAGCCCCAGCATTTT. Its protein is CASRRDRMGNQPQHF.

A single count supports this clone. The chain employs TRBV15 and TRBJ1-1, with 8 bases aligning to TRBD1. From germline, CDR1 is LNHNV and CDR2 YYDKDF (reference sequence). The CDR3 totals 15 residues. The V gene end was trimmed by 5 bases and the J gene end by 4 bases; junction bases not matched to a gene: 9. This chain's CDR3 is CATSGQGKRGTEAFF. In nucleotides, the CDR3 is TGTGCCACCAGCGGACAGGGTAAAAGGGGCACTGAAGCTTTCTTT.

This sequence joins TRBV7-9 and TRBJ2-3; TRBD2 matches at 8 bases. CDR3 length equals 15 residues. Germline V gene lookup returns CDR1 SEHNR and CDR2 FQNEAQ (reference sequence). J lost 6 bases, V lost 1 base, and 6 bases had no gene match. DNA for the CDR3: TGTGCCAGCAGCTTAGTGAGCGGGAGTTTGGATACGCAGTATTTT. This encodes CASSLVSGSLDTQYF.